The 2 T cell receptor beta chains in this list originate from one sample, sequenced in a study of OX40 agonist ivuxolimab in advanced cancers. The repertoire was sequenced with immunoSEQ multiplex PCR; TCRdb's copy has only in-frame clones and lacks some. Counted here are fewer than 80,000 clones, approximately 83% occurring once; the ten biggest clones make up 5% to 7%. Material: CD4+ or CD8+ T cells sorted from blood, obtained in a trial of the OX40 agonist ivuxolimab. The origin of the receptors is an adult with an advanced solid tumor such as melanoma, head and neck, liver or kidney cancer.

This sequence joins TRBV7-9 and TRBJ2-7; tentative D call: TRBD1 (7 bases). The CDR3 loop spans 14 amino acids. Germline loops: CDR1 SEHNR, CDR2 FQNEAQ (reference sequence). Trimming pared 4 bases from V and 6 bases from J, leaving 16 bases between. CDR3 region: CASSSSSGGGEQYF. CDR3 nucleotide sequence: TGTGCCAGCAGCTCGTCGTCAGGGGGAGGCGAGCAGTACTTC.

V is TRBV5-4 and J is TRBJ2-7; 7 bases are shared with TRBD2. The CDR3 totals 13 residues. CDR1 is SGHNT and CDR2 is YYREEE in the germline V gene (reference sequence). The junction had 8 bases not matched to a gene; V was cut back by 4 bases and J by 7 bases. The CDR3 here is CASSVTSDGEQYF. The CDR3 DNA is TGTGCCAGCAGCGTCACTAGCGACGGGGAGCAGTACTTC.